This T cell receptor beta chain comes out of a study of shared clonotypes between healthy human individuals. Study-wide results and limits: Richness estimates generally favored naive over memory subsets.

Points on this clone: Its matching antigen is unknown.

Clones were read by immunoSEQ multiplex PCR, and TCRdb kept only the in-frame ones, dropping some. There are more than 550,000 clones in the sample; over 60% occur only once, and over 1.5% lies in the top ten. Germline CDR1 and CDR2: MDHEN and SYDVKM. The CDR3 is 14 amino acids. The ends were cut back, 6 bases at V and 0 bases at J, with 11 bases in the middle. The chain employs TRBV28 and TRBJ1-1; TRBD1 might be the D (6 bases). This TCR came from a young woman in good health. The sequenced sample was memory CD4+ T cells sorted from blood. The subset here: CD45RA-negative fraction. As DNA, the CDR3 is TGTGCCAGCAGGGTCGGGACACTGAACACTGAAGCTTTCTTT. Amino acids: CASRVGTLNTEAFF.